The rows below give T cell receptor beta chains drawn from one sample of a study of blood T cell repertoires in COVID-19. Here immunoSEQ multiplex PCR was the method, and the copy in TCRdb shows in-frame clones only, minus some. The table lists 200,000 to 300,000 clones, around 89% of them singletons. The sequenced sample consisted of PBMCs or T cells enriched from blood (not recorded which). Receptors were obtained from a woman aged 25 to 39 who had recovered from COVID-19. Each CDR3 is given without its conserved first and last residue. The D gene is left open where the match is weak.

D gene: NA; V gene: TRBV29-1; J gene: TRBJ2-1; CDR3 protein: SVESEQHSYNEQF
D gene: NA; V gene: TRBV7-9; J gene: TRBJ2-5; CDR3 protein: ASSLDREGKTQY
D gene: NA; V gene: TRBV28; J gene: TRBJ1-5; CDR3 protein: ASSPVGGAGNQPQH
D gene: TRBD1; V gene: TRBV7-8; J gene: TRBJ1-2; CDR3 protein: ATSTGMVSGGYT
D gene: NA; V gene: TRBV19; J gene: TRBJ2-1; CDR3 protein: ASSIWDTTYNEQF
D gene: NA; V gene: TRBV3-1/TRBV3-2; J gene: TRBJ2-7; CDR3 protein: ASSQVAGTGYEQY
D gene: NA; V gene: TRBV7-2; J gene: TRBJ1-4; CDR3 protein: ASSLAQGGTNEKLF
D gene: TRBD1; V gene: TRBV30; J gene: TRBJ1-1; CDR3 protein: AWSSDRGTEAF
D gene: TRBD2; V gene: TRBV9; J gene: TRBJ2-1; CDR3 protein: ASSVFSGISPQNEQF
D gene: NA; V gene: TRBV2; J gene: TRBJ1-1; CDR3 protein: ASSEIENTEAF
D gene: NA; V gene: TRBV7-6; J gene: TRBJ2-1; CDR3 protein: ASSLAGGYNEQF
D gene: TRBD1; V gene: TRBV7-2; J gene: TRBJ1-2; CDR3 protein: ASGDRAYGYT
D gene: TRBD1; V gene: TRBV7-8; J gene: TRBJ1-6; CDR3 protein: ASSLAGQGNSPLH
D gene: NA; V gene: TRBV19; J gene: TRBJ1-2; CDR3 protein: ASSIEGSYGYT
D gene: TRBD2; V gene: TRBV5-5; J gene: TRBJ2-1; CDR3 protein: ASRTGIAGGSSYNEQF
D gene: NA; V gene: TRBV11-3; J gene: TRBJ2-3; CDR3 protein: ASSLDPPVPSTDTQY
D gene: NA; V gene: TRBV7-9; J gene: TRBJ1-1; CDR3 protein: ASSLAQGFGEAF
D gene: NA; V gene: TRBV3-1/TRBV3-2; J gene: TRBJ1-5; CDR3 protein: ASSQDQDSQPQH
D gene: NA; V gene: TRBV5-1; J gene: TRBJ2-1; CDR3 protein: ASSWRDRSSYNEQF
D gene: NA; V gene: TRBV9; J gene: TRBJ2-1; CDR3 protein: ASSPPDYEQF
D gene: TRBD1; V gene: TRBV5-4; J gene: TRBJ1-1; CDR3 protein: ASSFRTGTGNTEAF
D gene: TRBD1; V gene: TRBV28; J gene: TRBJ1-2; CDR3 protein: ASDLGQSHGYT
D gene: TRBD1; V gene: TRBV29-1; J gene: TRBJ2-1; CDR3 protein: SVERDRGNEQF
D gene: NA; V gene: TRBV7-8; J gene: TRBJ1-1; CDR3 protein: ASSLAWGRFTEAF
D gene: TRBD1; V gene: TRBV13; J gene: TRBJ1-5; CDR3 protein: ASSYGTGGAQPQH
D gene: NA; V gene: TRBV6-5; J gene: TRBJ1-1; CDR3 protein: ASRLGQNTEAF
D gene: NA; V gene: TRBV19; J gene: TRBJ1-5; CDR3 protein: ASSGYRGNQPQH
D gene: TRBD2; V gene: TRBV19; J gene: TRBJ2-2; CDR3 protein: ASSASGRGTGELF
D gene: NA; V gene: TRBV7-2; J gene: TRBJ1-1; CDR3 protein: ASSLRGLNTEAF
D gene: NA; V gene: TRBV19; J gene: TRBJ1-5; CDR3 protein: ASLSGHSNQPQH
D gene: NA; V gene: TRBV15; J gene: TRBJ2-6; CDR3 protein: ATSSRSSGANVLT
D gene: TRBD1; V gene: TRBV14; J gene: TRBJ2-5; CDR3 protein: ASSHYGQGVKETQY
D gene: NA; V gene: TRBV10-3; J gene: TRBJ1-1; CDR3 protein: AIQQGGREAF
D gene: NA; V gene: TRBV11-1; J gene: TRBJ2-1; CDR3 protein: ASSLVAEVYNEQF
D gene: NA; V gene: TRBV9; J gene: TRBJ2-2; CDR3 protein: ASSPEGRATGELF
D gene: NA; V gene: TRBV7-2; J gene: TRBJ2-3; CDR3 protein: ASSLVRGSDTQY
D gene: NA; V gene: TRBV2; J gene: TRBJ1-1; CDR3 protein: ASTPPTGTEAF
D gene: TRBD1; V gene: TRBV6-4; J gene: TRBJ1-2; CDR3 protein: ASSADRGQGYGYT
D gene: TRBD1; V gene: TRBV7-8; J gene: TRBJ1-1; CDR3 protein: ASSFGQDAEAF
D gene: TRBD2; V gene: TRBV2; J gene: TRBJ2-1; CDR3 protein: ASILGTSGF
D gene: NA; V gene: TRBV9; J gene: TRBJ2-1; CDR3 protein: ASSADTGRDEQF
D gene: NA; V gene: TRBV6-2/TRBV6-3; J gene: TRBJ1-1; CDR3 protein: ASSYGHGPNTEAF
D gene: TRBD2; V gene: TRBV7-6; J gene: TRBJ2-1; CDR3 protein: ASSPSGRAWDEQF
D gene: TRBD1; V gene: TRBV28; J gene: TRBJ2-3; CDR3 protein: ASSAQGASLPDTQY
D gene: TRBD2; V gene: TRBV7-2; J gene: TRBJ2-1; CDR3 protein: ASSGKGTSGRGSYNEQF
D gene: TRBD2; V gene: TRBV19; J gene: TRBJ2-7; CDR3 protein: ASSSSGSGAYEQY